This TCR beta chain was obtained from a study of Ad26.COV2.S vaccination and SARS-CoV-2 variants. V lost 6 bases and J 6 bases, leaving 21 bases between the germline ends. The CDR3 runs to 15 residues. Germline V CDR1 and CDR2: MNHEY, SVGAGI. TCRdb's copy holds only in-frame clones and misses some; the assay was immunoSEQ multiplex PCR. The repertoire consists of more than 300,000 clones, with around 89% occurring once and the leading ten covering around 4.5%. Treatment meaning: some 20 received Ad26.COV2.S at low or high dose, single or two shots; 5 received placebo; per-sample allocation not given. Sampling was done on day 63 after the first vaccine or placebo injection.

This TCR derives from a person between 18 and 65 years old who received the Ad26.COV2.S COVID-19 vaccine or a placebo. The sequencing used peripheral blood, collected in a trial of Ad26.COV2.S vaccine versus placebo. The chain links TRBV6-5 to TRBJ2-7; perhaps D is TRBD1 or TRBD2 (7 bases each). The CDR3 here is CASRLDRAGVGEQYF. In nucleotides, the CDR3 is TGTGCCAGCAGATTAGACAGGGCGGGAGTCGGCGAGCAGTACTTC.